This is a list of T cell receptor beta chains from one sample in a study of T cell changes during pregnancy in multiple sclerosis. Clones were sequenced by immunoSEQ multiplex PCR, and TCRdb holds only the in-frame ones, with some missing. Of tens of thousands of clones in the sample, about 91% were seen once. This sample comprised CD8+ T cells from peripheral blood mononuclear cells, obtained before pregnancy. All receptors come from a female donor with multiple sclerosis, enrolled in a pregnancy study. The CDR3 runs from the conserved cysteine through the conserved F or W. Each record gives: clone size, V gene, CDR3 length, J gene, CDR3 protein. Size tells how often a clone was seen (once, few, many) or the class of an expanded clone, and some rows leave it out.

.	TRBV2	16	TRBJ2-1	CASSGDRGYENNEQFF
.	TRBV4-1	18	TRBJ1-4	CASSQVGGGQGRGEKLFF
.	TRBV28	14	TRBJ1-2	CASTPRTGHYGYTF
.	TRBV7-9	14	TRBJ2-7	CASSPWTDTYEQYF
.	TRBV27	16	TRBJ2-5	CASSLSGPGAKGTQYF
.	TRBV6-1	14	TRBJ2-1	CASSADRGRDEQFF
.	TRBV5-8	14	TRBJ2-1	CASQAGVSYNEQFF
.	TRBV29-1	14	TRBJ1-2	CSVEEETGQGGYTF
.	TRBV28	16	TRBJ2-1	CASRDGLAGGVNEQFF
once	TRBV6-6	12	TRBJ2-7	CASSHLSYEQYF
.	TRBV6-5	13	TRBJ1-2	CASSYSEGAGYTF
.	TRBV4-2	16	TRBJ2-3	CASSQGVAGPTDTQYF
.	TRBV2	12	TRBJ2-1	CASSEHYNEQFF
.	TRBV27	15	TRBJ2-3	CASSLYSGGTDTQYF
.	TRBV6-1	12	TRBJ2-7	CASSDSSYEQYF
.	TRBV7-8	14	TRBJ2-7	CASSGVERAYEQYF
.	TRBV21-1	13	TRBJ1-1	CASSKRIGLPAFF
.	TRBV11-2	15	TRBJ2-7	CASSPGTSGFYEQYF
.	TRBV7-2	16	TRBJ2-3	CASSLRGISYTDTQYF
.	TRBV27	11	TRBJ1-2	CASSPGVGYTF
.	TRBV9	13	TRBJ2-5	CASSLQQPETQYF
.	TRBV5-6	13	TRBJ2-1	CASSHRNYNEQFF
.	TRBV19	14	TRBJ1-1	CASTLRREDTEAFF
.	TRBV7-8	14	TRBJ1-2	CASSLGGGIYGYTF
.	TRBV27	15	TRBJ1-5	CASSPGTGGFQPQHF
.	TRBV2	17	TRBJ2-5	CASSEGVGTGGQETQYF
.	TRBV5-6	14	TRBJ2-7	CASSHGGGPSEQYF
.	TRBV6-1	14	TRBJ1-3	CASSPSGSGNTIYF
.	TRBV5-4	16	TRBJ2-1	CASSSGTSGSLREQFF
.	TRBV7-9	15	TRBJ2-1	CASRPGTGGYNEQFF
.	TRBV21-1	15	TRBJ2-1	CASSKVDRYYNEQFF
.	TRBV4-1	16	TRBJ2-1	CASSYIAGGPGNEQFF
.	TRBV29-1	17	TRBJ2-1	CSVEGATGQGIHNEQFF
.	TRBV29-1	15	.	CSVGTLAGDTYEQYF
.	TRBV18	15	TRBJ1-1	CASSPDRGRETEAFF
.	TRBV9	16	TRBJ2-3	CASSVIAGGRGDTQYF
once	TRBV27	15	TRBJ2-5	CASTERAGDQETQYF
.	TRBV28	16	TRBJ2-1	CAGRDAGLAGDGEQFF
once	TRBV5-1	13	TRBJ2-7	CASREGLGYEQYF
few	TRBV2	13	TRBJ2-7	CASAGLAGYEQYF
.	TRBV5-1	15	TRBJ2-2	CASSLSGSRTGELFF
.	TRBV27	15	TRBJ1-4	CASSGTGGTNEKLFF